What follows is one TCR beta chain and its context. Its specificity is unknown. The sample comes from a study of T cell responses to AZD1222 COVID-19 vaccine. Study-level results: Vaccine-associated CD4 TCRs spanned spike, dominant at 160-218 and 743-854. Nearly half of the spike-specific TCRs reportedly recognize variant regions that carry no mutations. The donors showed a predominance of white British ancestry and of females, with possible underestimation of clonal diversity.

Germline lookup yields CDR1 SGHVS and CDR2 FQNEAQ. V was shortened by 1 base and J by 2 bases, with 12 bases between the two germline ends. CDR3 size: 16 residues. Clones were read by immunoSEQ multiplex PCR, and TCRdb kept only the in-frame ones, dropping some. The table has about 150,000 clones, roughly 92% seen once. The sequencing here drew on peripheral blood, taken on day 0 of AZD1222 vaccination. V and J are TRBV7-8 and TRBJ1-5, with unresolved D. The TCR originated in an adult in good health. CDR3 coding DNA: TGTGCCAGCAGCTTAGGGCACGGTAGAGGCAATCAGCCCCAGCATTTT. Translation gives CASSLGHGRGNQPQHF. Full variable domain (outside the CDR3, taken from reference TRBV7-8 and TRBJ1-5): GAGVSQSPRYKVAKRGQDVALRCDPISGHVSLFWYQQALGQGPEFLTYFQNEAQLDKSGLPSDRFFAERPEGSVSTLKIQRTQQEDSAVYLCASSLGHGRGNQPQHFGDGTRLSIL.